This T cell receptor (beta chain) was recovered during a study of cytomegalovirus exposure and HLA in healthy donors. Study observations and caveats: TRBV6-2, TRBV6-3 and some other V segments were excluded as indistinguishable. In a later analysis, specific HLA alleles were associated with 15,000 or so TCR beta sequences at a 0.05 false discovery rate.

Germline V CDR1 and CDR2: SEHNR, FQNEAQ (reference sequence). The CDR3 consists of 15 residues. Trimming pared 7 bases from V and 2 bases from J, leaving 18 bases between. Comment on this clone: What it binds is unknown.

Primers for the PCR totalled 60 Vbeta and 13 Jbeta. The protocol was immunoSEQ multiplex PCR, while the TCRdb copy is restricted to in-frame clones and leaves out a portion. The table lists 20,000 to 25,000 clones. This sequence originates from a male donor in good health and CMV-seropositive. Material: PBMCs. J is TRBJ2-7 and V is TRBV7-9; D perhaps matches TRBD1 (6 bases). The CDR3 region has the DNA TGTGCCAGCACCCCAGGCCGGACAGTAGCCTACGAGCAGTACTTC. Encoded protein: CASTPGRTVAYEQYF.